This T cell receptor beta chain was identified in a study of shared clonotypes between healthy human individuals. Repertoires were generated with immunoSEQ multiplex PCR, while TCRdb's copy carries only in-frame clones and drops some. The sample gives approximately 700,000 clones, 60% to 75% of which show up once; around 1.8% is in the top ten. The CDR3 spans 15 residues. Germline V gene sequence: CDR1 MNHEY, CDR2 SVGAGI. V shed 7 bases and J shed 9 bases, with 22 bases lying between them. The clonotype comes from a woman aged 30 to 39 in good health. The V call is TRBV6-5, the J call TRBJ2-1; TRBD2 is a possible D gene (5 bases). Sequencing input: memory CD4+ T cells sorted from blood. Subset denoted: CD45RA-negative fraction. Here the CDR3 DNA reads TGTGCCAGCACCCATAGTGGCTCCTCCCGGGGTGAGCAGTTCTTC. Translated, it gives CASTHSGSSRGEQFF.